What follows describes a single T cell receptor beta chain. Both 60 Vbeta primers and 13 Jbeta primers went into the PCR. Generated by immunoSEQ multiplex PCR, the TCRdb table keeps only in-frame clones and is missing some. The table has nearly 200,000 clones, over 65% seen once. The source of the sample is a study of cytomegalovirus exposure and HLA in healthy donors. Trimming pared 1 base from V and 1 base from J, leaving 10 bases between. The CDR3 has 15 residues. Germline assignment: CDR1 SGHVS and CDR2 FQNEAQ. The chain is built from TRBV7-8 and TRBJ1-1, with D hard to call. The sequence was collected from a boy younger than 10 in good health and CMV-seronegative. The source material was PBMCs. The CDR3 DNA reads as TGTGCCAGCAGCTTAGTGGCGGATTCGAACACTGAAGCTTTCTTT. Its translation is CASSLVADSNTEAFF.